These T cell receptor beta chains were read from a single sample in a study of regulatory T cells in long-lasting Graves disease. TCRdb used MiXCR to reprocess the multiplex PCR reads, holding one entry per CDR3 protein. The table includes roughly 250,000 distinct CDR3 sequences, 15% to 20% detected once. These sequences were also reported in another study, on T cells in Graves' hyperthyroidism and ophthalmopathy.

The sequenced sample was peripheral blood mononuclear cells (PBMCs), obtained at new diagnosis, from a patient treated with antithyroid drugs. The receptors here all came from a woman between 25 and 40 years old with Graves disease. Both conserved end residues are part of each CDR3. A D gene is named only where the DNA matches it firmly. Part of the rows lack a size; the others show once, few, many or a class for expanded clones.

many	TRBJ1-2	TRBV11-2	NA	CASSLGLYGYTF	TGTGCCAGCAGCTTAGGGCTCTATGGCTACACCTTC
many	TRBJ2-7	TRBV6-1	NA	CASSEVWHEQYF	TGTGCCAGCAGTGAAGTGTGGCACGAGCAGTACTTC
many	TRBJ1-6	TRBV20-1	NA	CSADQGNNSPLHF	TGCAGTGCGGACCAGGGTAATAATTCACCCCTCCACTTT
many	TRBJ2-1	TRBV14	NA	CASSQYSSYNEQFF	TGTGCCAGCAGCCAGTATAGCTCCTACAATGAGCAGTTCTTC
few	TRBJ2-5	TRBV12-3/TRBV12-4	NA	CASSLLGARETQYF	TGTGCCAGCAGTTTACTCGGGGCTCGGGAGACCCAGTACTTC
many	TRBJ1-1	TRBV7-2	TRBD1	CASSRDRNTEAFF	TGTGCCAGCAGCCGGGACAGGAACACTGAAGCTTTCTTT
many	TRBJ1-2	TRBV2	TRBD1	CASTRRQGSYGYTF	TGTGCCAGCACTCGACGACAGGGCTCCTATGGCTACACCTTC
few	TRBJ2-5	TRBV20-1	TRBD2	CSGTSGGETQYF	TGCAGTGGGACTAGCGGGGGAGAGACCCAGTACTTC
many	TRBJ2-7	TRBV3-1	TRBD2	CASSQRTSGEREQYF	TGTGCCAGCAGCCAAAGGACTAGCGGGGAGAGGGAGCAGTACTTC
many	TRBJ1-5	TRBV5-5	NA	CASSLEQLRRGNQPQHF	TGTGCCAGCAGCTTAGAACAGTTACGGAGGGGCAATCAGCCCCAGCATTTT
many	TRBJ2-7	TRBV9	NA	CASSVGGSSSYEQYF	TGTGCCAGCAGCGTGGGGGGCTCCAGCTCCTACGAGCAGTACTTC
many	TRBJ2-1	TRBV7-3	TRBD2	CASSLGLAVDNEQFF	TGTGCCAGCAGCTTAGGGCTAGCGGTGGACAATGAGCAGTTCTTC
many	TRBJ1-5	TRBV7-9	NA	CASSQVSGGPHQPQHF	TGTGCCAGCAGCCAAGTCTCCGGGGGTCCCCATCAGCCCCAGCATTTT
NA	TRBJ1-2	TRBV24-1	NA	CATSDPRQDANYGYTF	TGTGCCACCAGTGATCCCCGACAGGACGCGAACTATGGCTACACCTTC
few	TRBJ1-2	TRBV19	NA	CASSTTAISNYGYTF	TGTGCCAGTAGTACCACAGCTATCTCTAACTATGGCTACACCTTC
NA	TRBJ2-1	TRBV19	TRBD2	CAKKRLAGGQKNEQFF	TGTGCCAAAAAAAGGTTAGCGGGGGGCCAGAAGAATGAGCAGTTCTTC
many	TRBJ1-2	TRBV7-9	NA	CASSLGGRNTNYGYTF	TGTGCCAGCAGCTTAGGCGGCAGAAACACTAACTATGGCTACACCTTC
few	TRBJ2-7	TRBV4-1	NA	CASSLGRDPRETYEQYF	TGCGCCAGCAGCCTTGGCCGGGACCCACGAGAGACCTACGAGCAGTACTTC
many	TRBJ2-7	TRBV20-1	NA	CSASLDSYEQYF	TGCAGTGCTAGTCTCGACAGCTACGAGCAGTACTTC
many	TRBJ2-5	TRBV3-1	NA	CASSQGGGQETQYF	TGTGCCAGCAGCCAAGGAGGGGGCCAAGAGACCCAGTACTTC
many	TRBJ2-7	TRBV18	NA	CASSLGHEQYF	TGTGCCAGCTCACTAGGACACGAGCAGTACTTC
medium-sized	TRBJ1-5	TRBV5-1	NA	CASSTGTNQPQHF	TGTGCCAGCAGCACGGGGACCAATCAGCCCCAGCATTTT
many	TRBJ1-5	TRBV12-3/TRBV12-4	NA	CASSWGRNQPQHF	TGTGCCAGCAGTTGGGGACGGAATCAGCCCCAGCATTTT
many	TRBJ2-1	TRBV12-3/TRBV12-4	TRBD2	CASTIAGGPVNEQFF	TGTGCCAGCACGATAGCGGGGGGGCCAGTGAATGAGCAGTTCTTC
few	TRBJ1-3	TRBV5-6	NA	CASSFRGPASGNTIYF	TGTGCCAGCAGCTTCCGGGGCCCCGCATCTGGAAACACCATATATTTT
many	TRBJ2-7	TRBV6-1	NA	CASGDIRSSYEQYF	TGTGCCAGCGGGGACATACGGAGCTCCTACGAGCAGTACTTC
NA	TRBJ1-1	TRBV4-3	NA	CASSQDKGQMNTEAFF	TGCGCCAGCAGCCAAGATAAAGGGCAGATGAACACTGAAGCTTTCTTT
many	TRBJ1-1	TRBV19	TRBD1	CASSSTGGPDGEAFF	TGTGCCAGTAGCTCAACAGGGGGCCCGGACGGGGAAGCTTTCTTT
many	TRBJ1-6	TRBV20-1	NA	CSASGPVGNSPLHF	TGCAGTGCTAGCGGGCCAGTGGGGAATTCACCCCTCCACTTT
many	TRBJ2-5	TRBV2	TRBD2	CASSEALAGEMKTQYF	TGTGCCAGCAGTGAAGCGCTAGCGGGGGAGATGAAGACCCAGTACTTC
many	TRBJ1-6	TRBV3-1	NA	CASSQVASPLHF	TGTGCCAGCAGCCAAGTAGCTTCACCCCTCCACTTT
NA	TRBJ2-1	TRBV3-1	TRBD2	CASSQETSLNEQFF	TGTGCCAGCAGCCAGGAGACTAGCCTTAATGAGCAGTTCTTC
many	TRBJ1-1	TRBV10-3	NA	CAISEGTLNTEAFF	TGTGCCATCAGTGAAGGCACGCTGAACACTGAAGCTTTCTTT
many	TRBJ2-1	TRBV6-2/TRBV6-3	TRBD2	CASRSQGLEANEQFF	TGTGCCAGCAGGAGCCAGGGACTAGAGGCGAATGAGCAGTTCTTC
many	TRBJ1-5	TRBV6-1	NA	CASSEEGRTNSNQPQHF	TGTGCCAGCAGTGAAGAGGGCAGGACGAATAGCAATCAGCCCCAGCATTTT
few	TRBJ2-2	TRBV27	NA	CASSVNREPKNTGELFF	TGTGCCAGCAGTGTAAACCGGGAACCCAAGAACACCGGGGAGCTGTTTTTT
many	TRBJ2-3	TRBV7-8	TRBD2	CASSLAIRALAGSRGYTQYF	TGTGCCAGCAGCTTAGCTATAAGGGCCCTAGCGGGGAGCCGCGGTTATACGCAGTATTTT
few	TRBJ2-1	TRBV4-1	NA	CASSQPRTVSYNEQFF	TGCGCCAGCAGCCAACCGAGGACAGTCTCCTACAATGAGCAGTTCTTC
many	TRBJ1-2	TRBV20-1	NA	CSARDHSGYNYGYTF	TGCAGTGCTAGAGATCACTCAGGGTACAACTATGGCTACACCTTC
NA	TRBJ1-2	TRBV20-1	NA	CSVRDRDYGYTF	TGCAGTGTTAGAGACCGGGACTATGGCTACACCTTC
few	TRBJ1-2	TRBV7-2	NA	CASSLVGPNYGYTF	TGTGCCAGCAGCTTAGTAGGCCCAAACTATGGCTACACCTTC
many	TRBJ2-1	TRBV29-1	NA	CSVGGAAAEQFF	TGCAGCGTTGGGGGGGCGGCCGCTGAGCAGTTCTTC
many	TRBJ1-6	TRBV11-2	NA	CASTKLRGGASYNSPLHF	TGTGCCAGCACCAAGCTGCGGGGAGGGGCGTCCTATAATTCACCCCTCCACTTT
many	TRBJ2-3	TRBV5-1	NA	CASSSGTEGDTQYF	TGCGCCAGCAGCTCCGGGACTGAGGGAGATACGCAGTATTTT
NA	TRBJ2-3	TRBV29-1	NA	CSVEGTGVPTDTQYF	TGCAGCGTTGAAGGGACGGGGGTTCCAACAGATACGCAGTATTTT
many	TRBJ1-4	TRBV7-9	NA	CASSSTLGKGEKLFF	TGTGCCAGCAGCTCTACTCTGGGAAAGGGTGAAAAACTGTTTTTT
many	TRBJ1-4	TRBV3-1	NA	CASSLSSESEKLFF	TGTGCCAGCAGCCTGTCGTCGGAGAGTGAAAAACTGTTTTTT
NA	TRBJ2-2	TRBV9	NA	CASSVETTLPGELFF	TGTGCCAGCAGCGTAGAAACTACTTTACCCGGGGAGCTGTTTTTT
many	TRBJ2-5	TRBV6-2/TRBV6-3	TRBD2	CASSSIAGKVETQYF	TGTGCCAGCAGTTCTATAGCGGGGAAGGTAGAGACCCAGTACTTC
many	TRBJ2-2	TRBV12-3/TRBV12-4	NA	CASSFPTDTGELFF	TGTGCCAGCAGTTTCCCTACAGACACCGGGGAGCTGTTTTTT
few	TRBJ2-1	TRBV20-1	TRBD2	CSARVLSGGLNNEQFF	TGCAGTGCTAGAGTTCTTAGCGGGGGGCTGAATAATGAGCAGTTCTTC